One sample yielded the 10 T cell receptor beta chains listed below, sequenced in a study of OX40 agonist ivuxolimab in advanced cancers. Assay: immunoSEQ multiplex PCR; the TCRdb copy retains only in-frame clones and omits some. The sample lists 80,000 to 100,000 clones, 88% occurring once. The input for sequencing was CD4+ or CD8+ T cells sorted from blood, taken in a trial of the OX40 agonist ivuxolimab. The receptors were sampled from an adult with an advanced solid tumor such as melanoma, head and neck, liver or kidney cancer.

CDR3 in amino acids: CASSGRPGNTIYF. CDR3 bases: TGCGCCAGCAGCGGCCGACCTGGAAACACCATATATTTT. The rearrangement uses TRBV5-1 and TRBJ1-3; D is undetermined. The V gene lost 4 bases and the J gene lost 2 bases, with 7 bases spanning the gap. CDR3 length: 13 amino acids. Germline CDR1 is SGHRS and CDR2 is YFSETQ.

This clone has a single count. The rearrangement uses TRBV5-1 and TRBJ2-3; tentative D call: TRBD2 (5 bases). V was pared by 4 bases and J by 0 bases, with 12 bases between. The CDR3 is made up of 15 amino acids. Looked up from germline, CDR1 is SGHRS and CDR2 is YFSETQ. The CDR3 spells CASSPAGESTDTQYF. The CDR3 region has the DNA TGCGCCAGCAGCCCGGCCGGGGAAAGCACAGATACGCAGTATTTT. Looking up the rest from reference TRBV5-1 and TRBJ2-3 gives the full variable domain: KAGVTQTPRYLIKTRGQQVTLSCSPISGHRSVSWYQQTPGQGLQFLFEYFSETQRNKGNFPGRFSGRQFSNSRSEMNVSTLELGDSALYLCASSPAGESTDTQYFGPGTRLTVL.

The chain employs TRBV10-2 and TRBJ2-7; 12 bases are shared with TRBD2. The CDR3 sequence is 15 residues long. Germline V gives CDR1 WSHSY, CDR2 SAAADI. V shed 6 bases and J 6 bases; nucleotides not matched to a gene: 9. The DNA of the CDR3 is TGCGCCAGCAGGCCGGGACTAGCGGGTAGGGGCGAGCAGTACTTC. Translated: CASRPGLAGRGEQYF.

V usage is TRBV11-2 and J usage is TRBJ1-1, with D tentatively TRBD1 (5 bases). V was trimmed by 4 bases and J by 0 bases, leaving 18 bases between them. The CDR3 loop spans 17 amino acids. The germline gives CDR1 SGHAT, CDR2 FQNNGV. The CDR3 DNA sequence: TGTGCCAGCAGCTCGAGGCAAGGGGTGGGGATGAACACTGAAGCTTTCTTT. Translation gives CASSSRQGVGMNTEAFF.

The V gene is TRBV10-3, the J gene TRBJ2-7, with 8 nucleotides matching TRBD1. After removal of 3 bases from V and 1 base from J, the junction contained 8 bases not matched to a gene. The CDR3 spans 16 residues. From germline, CDR1 is ENHRY and CDR2 SYGVKD. The CDR3 here is CAISDEDRGGSYEQYF. The CDR3 DNA follows: TGTGCCATCAGTGATGAAGACAGGGGTGGATCCTACGAGCAGTACTTC.

As for this clone: This CDR3 is also generated by other DNA sequences in the sample. This chain links TRBV11-2 with TRBJ1-5; possibly TRBD1 for D (6 bases). Germline V CDR1 and CDR2: SGHAT, FQNNGV. V lost 5 bases and J 1 base, leaving 9 bases between the germline ends. The length of the CDR3 is 14 residues. CDR3 loop: CASSPQGSNQPQHF. The CDR3 coding sequence is TGTGCCAGCAGCCCACAGGGAAGCAATCAGCCCCAGCATTTT.

This clone was observed a single time. The chain couples TRBV18 to TRBJ2-3; 11 bases align to TRBD2. Trimming at V came to 5 bases and at J to 3 bases, leaving 4 bases not matched to a gene. CDR3 length equals 15 residues. CDR1 KGHSH and CDR2 LQKENI come from the germline V gene. Written as DNA, the CDR3 is TGTGCCAGCTCAACAACTAGCGGGAGTACAGATACGCAGTATTTT. The encoded protein is CASSTTSGSTDTQYF. The full variable domain, rest sourced from reference TRBV18 and TRBJ2-3, is NAGVMQNPRHLVRRRGQEARLRCSPMKGHSHVYWYRQLPEEGLKFMVYLQKENIIDESGMPKERFSAEFPKEGPSILRIQQVVRGDSAAYFCASSTTSGSTDTQYFGPGTRLTVL.

A single count supports this clone. The rearrangement uses TRBV27 and TRBJ2-5; D unresolved. V lost 0 bases and J 4 bases, leaving 3 bases between the germline ends. Germline-derived CDR1 and CDR2 are MNHEY and SMNVEV (reference sequence). This CDR3 is 12 amino acids long. The CDR3 nucleotides are TGTGCCAGCAGTTTATCGGGAGAGACCCAGTACTTC. Residues: CASSLSGETQYF.

Here the CDR3 DNA reads TGCAGCGTTGCGGGACAGGGTAACTATGGCTACACCTTC. Protein sequence: CSVAGQGNYGYTF. The chain joins TRBV29-1 to TRBJ1-2; 9 positions agree with TRBD1. Germline V gene data show CDR1 as SQVTM and CDR2 as ANQGSEA. Germline trimming cut 4 bases from V and 1 base from J; bases unmatched to any gene: 1. The CDR3 runs to 13 residues.

This clone has a single count. The chain employs TRBV27 and TRBJ2-3; D possibly uses TRBD1 or TRBD2 (6 bases each). With 1 base removed from V and 3 bases from J, the gap between germline ends came to 17 bases. Germline V CDR1 and CDR2: MNHEY, SMNVEV (reference sequence). CDR3 length: 17 residues. CDR3 loop: CASSLLTPTGRTDTQYF. CDR3 DNA: TGTGCCAGCAGTTTATTGACGCCCACAGGGAGGACAGATACGCAGTATTTT.